This is a list of T cell receptor beta chains from one sample in a study of blood T cell repertoires in COVID-19. Generated by immunoSEQ multiplex PCR, the TCRdb table keeps only in-frame clones and is missing some. The sample contains tens of thousands of clones, more than 65% of which appear only once. Sequenced material: peripheral blood. The receptors derive from a woman between 55 and 75 years old with acute or convalescent COVID-19. CDR3s leave out the opening cysteine and the closing phenylalanine or tryptophan. D genes are given only for firm matches.

V	D	J	CDR3
TRBV3-1/TRBV3-2	.	TRBJ2-7	ASSQGTVEPYEQY
TRBV6-5	.	TRBJ1-6	ASLRGNNSPLH
TRBV5-4	.	TRBJ2-7	ASYPWWGVSYEQY
TRBV3-1/TRBV3-2	TRBD2	TRBJ2-5	ASSATVTAGLGETQY
TRBV5-6	.	TRBJ2-2	ASSLGVSRANTGELF
TRBV24-1	TRBD1	TRBJ1-2	ATSDPERGLYGYT
TRBV7-6	TRBD2	TRBJ2-3	ASSFQGRGTDTQY
TRBV6-5	TRBD1	TRBJ1-4	ASMTGYPDEKLF
TRBV19	TRBD1	TRBJ2-7	ASSAVPDRSYEQY
TRBV7-9	.	TRBJ2-3	ASSLYNRDTQY